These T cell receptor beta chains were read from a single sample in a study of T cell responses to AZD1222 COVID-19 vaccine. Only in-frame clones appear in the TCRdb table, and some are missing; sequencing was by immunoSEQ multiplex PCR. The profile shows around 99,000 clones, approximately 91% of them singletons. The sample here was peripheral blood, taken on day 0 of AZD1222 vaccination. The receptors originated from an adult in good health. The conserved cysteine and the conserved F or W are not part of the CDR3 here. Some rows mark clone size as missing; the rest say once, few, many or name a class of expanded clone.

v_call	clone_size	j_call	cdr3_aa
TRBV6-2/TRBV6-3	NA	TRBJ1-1	ASSHRTAEAF
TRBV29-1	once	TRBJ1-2	SVEETGGDYGYT
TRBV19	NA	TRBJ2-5	ASSEGPGYQETQY
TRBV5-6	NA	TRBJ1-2	ASRGREHRTPGYGYT
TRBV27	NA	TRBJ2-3	ASSPVRPTDTQY
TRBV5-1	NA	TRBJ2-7	ASSLRGPHEQY
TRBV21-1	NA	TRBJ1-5	ASSKAFARGVGGGNQPQH
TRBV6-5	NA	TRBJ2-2	ASTPQGTGELF
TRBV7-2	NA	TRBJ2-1	ASRIAGVNEQF
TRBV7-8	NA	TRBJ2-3	ASSKGTGAGTDTQY
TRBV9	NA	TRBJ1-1	ASRRVPEAF
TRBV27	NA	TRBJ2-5	ASSFRTGGETQY
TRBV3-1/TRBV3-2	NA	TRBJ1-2	ASSPWATDGYT
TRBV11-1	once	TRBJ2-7	ASSLRRGSYEQY
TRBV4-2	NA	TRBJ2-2	ASSLRSPAGTGELF
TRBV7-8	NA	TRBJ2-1	ASSLAVGQAYNEQF
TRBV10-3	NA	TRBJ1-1	AISRGSMNTEAF
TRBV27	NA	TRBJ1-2	ASTRSGDFNYGYT
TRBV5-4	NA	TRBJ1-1	ASSLGSVGFTEAF
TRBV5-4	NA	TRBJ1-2	ASSNGGGDYGYT
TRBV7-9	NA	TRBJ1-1	ASSPVPVRNTEAF
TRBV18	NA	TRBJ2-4	ASSPNRETKWGKNIQY
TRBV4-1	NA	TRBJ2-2	ASSQGQGAILAGPNTGELF
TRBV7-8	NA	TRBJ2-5	ASSTRGDGTQY
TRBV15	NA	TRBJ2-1	ATSRGSGGRPNEQF
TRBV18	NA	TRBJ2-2	ASSPQTGTRTATGELF
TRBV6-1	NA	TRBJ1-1	ASSEGRRQYTEAF
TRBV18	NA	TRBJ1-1	ASSPHWNTEAF
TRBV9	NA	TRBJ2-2	ASSVDPVNTGELF
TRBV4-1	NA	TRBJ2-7	ASSQDRAGASYEQY
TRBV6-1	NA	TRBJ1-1	ASSEYTLGGTEAF